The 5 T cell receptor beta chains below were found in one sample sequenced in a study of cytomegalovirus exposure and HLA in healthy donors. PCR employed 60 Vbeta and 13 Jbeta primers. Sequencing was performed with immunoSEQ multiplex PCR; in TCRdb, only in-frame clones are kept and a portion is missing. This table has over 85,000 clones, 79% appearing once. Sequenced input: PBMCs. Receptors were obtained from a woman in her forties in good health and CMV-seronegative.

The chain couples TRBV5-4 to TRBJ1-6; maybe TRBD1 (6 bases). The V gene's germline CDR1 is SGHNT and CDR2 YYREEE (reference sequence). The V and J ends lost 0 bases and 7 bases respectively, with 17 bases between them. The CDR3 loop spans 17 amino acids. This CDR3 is CASSLEGVARGNSPLHF. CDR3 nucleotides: TGTGCCAGCAGCTTGGAAGGTGTGGCCAGGGGAAATTCACCCCTCCACTTT.

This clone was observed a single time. The CDR3 here is CASSLFLGRGRGQLNNEQFF. The CDR3 bases are TGTGCCAGCAGTTTATTTCTCGGCAGGGGCAGGGGGCAGCTCAACAATGAGCAGTTCTTC. The chain links TRBV28 to TRBJ2-1; 8 bases are a match to TRBD1. CDR1 and CDR2 from the germline V gene are MDHEN and SYDVKM. CDR3 length: 20 amino acids. Trimming at V came to 1 base and at J to 5 bases, leaving 19 bases not matched to a gene. Complete variable domain (other parts from reference TRBV28 and TRBJ2-1): DVKVTQSSRYLVKRTGEKVFLECVQDMDHENMFWYRQDPGLGLRLIYFSYDVKMKEKGDIPEGYSVSREKKERFSLILESASTNQTSMYLCASSLFLGRGRGQLNNEQFFGPGTRLTVL.

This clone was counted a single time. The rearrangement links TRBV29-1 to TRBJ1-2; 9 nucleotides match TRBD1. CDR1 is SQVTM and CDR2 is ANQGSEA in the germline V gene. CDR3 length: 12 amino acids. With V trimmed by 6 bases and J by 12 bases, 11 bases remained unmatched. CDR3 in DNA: TGCAGCGTCGCCGGGGGACAGGGTTCGAACACCTTC. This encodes CSVAGGQGSNTF.

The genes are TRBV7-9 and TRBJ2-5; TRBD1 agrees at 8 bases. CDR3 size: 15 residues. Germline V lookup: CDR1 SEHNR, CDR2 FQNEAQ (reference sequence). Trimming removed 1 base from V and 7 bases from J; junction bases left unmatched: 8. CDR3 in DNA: TGTGCCAGCAGCTTAGAGGGACAGGCCCGCGGGACCCAGTACTTC. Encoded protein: CASSLEGQARGTQYF.

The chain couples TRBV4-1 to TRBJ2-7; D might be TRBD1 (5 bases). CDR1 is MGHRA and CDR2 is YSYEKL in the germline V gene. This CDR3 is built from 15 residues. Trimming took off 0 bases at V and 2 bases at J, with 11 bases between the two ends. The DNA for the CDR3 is TGCGCCAGCAGCCAAGACCGGCCAGGGCCCTACGAGCAGTACTTC. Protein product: CASSQDRPGPYEQYF.